This TCR beta chain was obtained from a study of beta chain features in type 1 diabetes. Study overall: Examination of sorted cells across all samples involved 100 million or so cells.

This CDR3 has 14 amino acids. V was clipped by 3 bases and J by 4 bases, with 11 bases between them. Per the germline V gene, CDR1 is SGHRS and CDR2 is YFSETQ. Whole-study results and caveats: A moderate, significant TCRB CDR3 shortening appeared in type 1 diabetes across four CD4+ subsets.

Points on this clone: Antigen: not known.

Reverse transcribing all isolated RNA meant expressed TCRB transcripts were sequenced. Assay used: immunoSEQ multiplex PCR; TCRdb lists only in-frame clones, some missing. The sample has about 250,000 clones, about 14% seen once; the top ten hold around 0.025%. The chain uses TRBV5-1 and TRBJ1-5; D may be TRBD1 (5 bases). The sequence came from a middle-aged woman in good health. The sequencing sample was made of naive CD4+ T cells from blood. The CDR3 coding sequence is TGCGCCAGCAGCTCTGGAGGGGAGAATCAGCCCCAGCATTTT. Its translation: CASSSGGENQPQHF.